This T cell receptor beta chain was recorded in a study of Ad26.COV2.S vaccination and SARS-CoV-2 variants (dated by TCRdb to about 2021). Study-level background: Vaccine-arm donors were drawn from COV1001, a multicentre, randomized, double-blind, placebo-controlled phase I-IIa trial of Ad26.COV2.S in healthy adults. Dosing of Ad26.COV2.S was intramuscular, at either 5x10^10 or 1x10^11 viral particles, delivered as one shot or as two shots spaced 56 days apart. TCRbeta repertoire sequencing was used to assess the specificity and breadth of SARS-CoV-2-reactive T cell receptors after Ad26.COV2.S vaccination. The TCR-sequenced set comprised approximately 32 samples: approximately 19 Ad26.COV2.S vaccine recipients, 5 placebo recipients and 8 SARS-CoV-2 convalescent individuals. Participants in the trial were split at random into five groups of five each, receiving low-dose or high-dose Ad26.COV2.S once or twice, or else placebo on both occasions. Blinding of investigators to trial group allocation was maintained during experiments and outcome assessment.

Reading the germline V gene (reference sequence) gives CDR1 LNHNV and CDR2 YYDKDF. The germline V end is reduced by 1 base and the J end by 8 bases; junction bases left unmatched: 9. Inclusive of the bounding cysteine and phenylalanine, the CDR3 is 16 residues long. CDR3 DNA only is kept here, 48 bases in frame from base 1. As concerns this clone: The clone's antigen remains unknown. No per-base quality is available; no much larger clone lies one base away.

Interpreted using the paper, the treatment or condition label stands for: about 20 received Ad26.COV2.S at low or high dose, single or two shots; a few received placebo; per-sample allocation not given. For vaccine and placebo recipients, the sequenced repertoires came from samples collected on day 63 after the first injection. Between 29 July and 7 August 2020, Cohort 1b enrolled around 25 adults aged 18-55 years at one site in Boston, USA. Ad26.COV2.S was a replication-incompetent adenovirus type 26 vector that expressed a prefusion-stabilized SARS-CoV-2 spike protein derived from the original Wuhan strain. Beyond this particular receptor, the publication reports: The study was not powered to compare responses between vaccine doses or regimens. After vaccination, spike-specific CD8+ and CD4+ T cell responses were reported to show substantial breadth. The authors noted that total T cell responses may have been underestimated by the TCR breadth and depth analyses. Non-spike TCR breadth was comparable between vaccine and placebo recipients, consistent with the vaccine containing only spike. Higher spike-specific TCR breadth was observed in Ad26.COV2.S recipients than in placebo recipients (P = 0.0014).

The immunoSEQ Assay was used to sequence TCRbeta CDR3 regions. After extraction, genomic DNA underwent amplification by bias-controlled multiplex PCR, followed by high-throughput sequencing. The paper's data handling went like this. To quantify the absolute abundance of every unique TCRbeta CDR3 region, sequences were collapsed and filtered. T cell fraction was estimated by normalizing TCRbeta template counts to usable DNA, with usable DNA measured through amplification of reference genes found in all nucleated cells. Repertoire TCRs were annotated as SARS-CoV-2-specific by exact matching of V gene, CDR3 amino acid sequence and J gene to a known reactive TCR set. MIRA supplied the reference SARS-CoV-2 TCR set, which was filtered for enrichment in COVID-19-positive ImmuneCODE repertoires so that public or cross-reactive TCRs were removed. Drawing on the MIRA antigens, annotated TCRs were analysed further at the level of specific ORF or position within ORF. Breadth was defined as the number of annotated unique rearrangements divided by the total number of unique productive rearrangements, and depth was defined as the summed frequency of the annotated unique rearrangements. TCR breadth was compared between groups using two-sided Wilcoxon rank-sum tests. In TCRdb, the immuneACCESS table is reduced to in-frame sequences with V and J assigned. These tables do not hold every clone; where another copy was compared, an unresolved V gene accounts for under half, and the others remain unexplained. V, J and clone size reflect that table, while D and trimming were determined from the DNA. Present in this sample are 300,000 to 350,000 clones, roughly 84% of which were seen just once. Approximately 1.9% of the sample is held by the ten biggest clonotypes.

The source of this sequence is a person between 18 and 65 years old who received the Ad26.COV2.S COVID-19 vaccine or a placebo. Sequenced material: peripheral blood, taken in a trial of Ad26.COV2.S vaccine versus placebo. The chain is made from TRBV15 and TRBJ1-4, with 8 bases in between that match TRBD1. The bases are TGTGCCACCAGCAGAGGACTTGGACAGGGCGGGGAAAAACTGTTTTTT. It translates as CATSRGLGQGGEKLFF.